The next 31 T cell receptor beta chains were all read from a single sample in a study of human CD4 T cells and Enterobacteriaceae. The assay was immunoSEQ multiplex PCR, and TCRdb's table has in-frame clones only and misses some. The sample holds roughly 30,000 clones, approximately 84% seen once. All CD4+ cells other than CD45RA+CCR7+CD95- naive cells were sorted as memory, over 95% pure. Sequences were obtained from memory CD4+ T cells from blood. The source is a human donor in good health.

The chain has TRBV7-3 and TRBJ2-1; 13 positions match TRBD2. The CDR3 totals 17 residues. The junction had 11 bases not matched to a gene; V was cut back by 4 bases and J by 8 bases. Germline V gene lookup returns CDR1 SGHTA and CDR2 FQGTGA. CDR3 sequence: CASSSYPGLAGQDEQFF. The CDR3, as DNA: TGTGCCAGCAGCTCTTATCCGGGACTAGCGGGACAGGATGAGCAGTTCTTC. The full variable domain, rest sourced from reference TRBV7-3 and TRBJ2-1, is GAGVSQTPSNKVTEKGKYVELRCDPISGHTALYWYRQSLGQGPEFLIYFQGTGAADDSGLPNDRFFAVRPEGSVSTLKIQRTERGDSAVYLCASSSYPGLAGQDEQFFGPGTRLTVL.

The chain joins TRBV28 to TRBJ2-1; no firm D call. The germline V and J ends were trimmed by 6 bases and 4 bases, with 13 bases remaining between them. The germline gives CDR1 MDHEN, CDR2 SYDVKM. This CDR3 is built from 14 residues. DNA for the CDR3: TGTGCCAGCAGCCCACACCCAATATACAATGAGCAGTTCTTC. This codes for CASSPHPIYNEQFF. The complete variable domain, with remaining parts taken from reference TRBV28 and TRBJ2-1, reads DVKVTQSSRYLVKRTGEKVFLECVQDMDHENMFWYRQDPGLGLRLIYFSYDVKMKEKGDIPEGYSVSREKKERFSLILESASTNQTSMYLCASSPHPIYNEQFFGPGTRLTVL.

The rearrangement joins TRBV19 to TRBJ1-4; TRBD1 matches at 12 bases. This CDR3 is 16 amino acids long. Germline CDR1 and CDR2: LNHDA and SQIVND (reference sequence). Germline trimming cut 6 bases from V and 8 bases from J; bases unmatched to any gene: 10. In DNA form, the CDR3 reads TGTGCCAGTAGCTACCCGGGACAGGGGGCCTTAGAAAAACTGTTTTTT. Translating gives CASSYPGQGALEKLFF.

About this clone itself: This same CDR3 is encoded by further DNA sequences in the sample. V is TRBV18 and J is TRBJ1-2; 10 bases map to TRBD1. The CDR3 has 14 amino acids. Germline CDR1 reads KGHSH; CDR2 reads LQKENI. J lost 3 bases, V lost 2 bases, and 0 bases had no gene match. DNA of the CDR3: TGTGCCAGCTCACCAGGGACAGGGGACTATGGCTACACCTTC. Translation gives CASSPGTGDYGYTF.

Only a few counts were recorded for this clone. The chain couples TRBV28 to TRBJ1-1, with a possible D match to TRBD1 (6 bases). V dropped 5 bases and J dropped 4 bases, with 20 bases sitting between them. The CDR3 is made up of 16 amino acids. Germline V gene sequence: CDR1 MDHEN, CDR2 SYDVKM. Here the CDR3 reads CASSKRYRASSTEAFF. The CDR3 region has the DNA TGTGCCAGCAGTAAGCGATACAGGGCCTCCAGCACTGAAGCTTTCTTT.

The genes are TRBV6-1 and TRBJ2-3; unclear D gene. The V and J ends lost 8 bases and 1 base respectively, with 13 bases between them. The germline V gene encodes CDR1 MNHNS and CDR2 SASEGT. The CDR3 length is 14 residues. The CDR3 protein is CASLTSRGTDTQYF. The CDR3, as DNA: TGTGCCAGCCTAACGTCCCGGGGCACAGATACGCAGTATTTT.

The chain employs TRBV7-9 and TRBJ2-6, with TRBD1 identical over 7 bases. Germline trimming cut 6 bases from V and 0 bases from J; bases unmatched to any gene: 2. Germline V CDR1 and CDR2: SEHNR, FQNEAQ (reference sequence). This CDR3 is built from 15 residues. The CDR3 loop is CASSSGGSGANVLTF. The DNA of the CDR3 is TGTGCCAGCAGTTCAGGGGGCTCTGGGGCCAACGTCCTGACTTTC.

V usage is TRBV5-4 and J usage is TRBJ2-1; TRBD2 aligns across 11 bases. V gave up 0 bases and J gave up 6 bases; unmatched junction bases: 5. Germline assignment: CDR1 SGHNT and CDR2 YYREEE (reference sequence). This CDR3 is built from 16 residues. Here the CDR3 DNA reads TGTGCCAGCAGCTTGGGTTTGCTAGCGGGAGGCAATGAGCAGTTCTTC. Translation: CASSLGLLAGGNEQFF.

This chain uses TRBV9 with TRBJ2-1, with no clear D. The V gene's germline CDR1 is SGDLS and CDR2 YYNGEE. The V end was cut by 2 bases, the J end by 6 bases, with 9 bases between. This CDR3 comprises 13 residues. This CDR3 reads CASSVAGFNEQFF. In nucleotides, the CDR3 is TGTGCCAGCAGCGTTGCCGGGTTCAATGAGCAGTTCTTC.

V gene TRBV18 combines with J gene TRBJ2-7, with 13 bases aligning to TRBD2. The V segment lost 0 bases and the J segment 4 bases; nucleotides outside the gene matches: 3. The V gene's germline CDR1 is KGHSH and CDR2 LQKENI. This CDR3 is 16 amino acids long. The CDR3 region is CASSPPGLAGMYEQYF. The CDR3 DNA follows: TGTGCCAGCTCACCACCGGGACTAGCGGGAATGTACGAGCAGTACTTC.

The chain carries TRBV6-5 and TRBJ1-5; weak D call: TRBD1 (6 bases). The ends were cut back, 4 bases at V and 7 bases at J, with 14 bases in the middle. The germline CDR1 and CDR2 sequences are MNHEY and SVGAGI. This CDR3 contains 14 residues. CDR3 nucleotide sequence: TGTGCCAGCAGTTTCACAGGGCTTCGGCAGCCCCAGCATTTT. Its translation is CASSFTGLRQPQHF.

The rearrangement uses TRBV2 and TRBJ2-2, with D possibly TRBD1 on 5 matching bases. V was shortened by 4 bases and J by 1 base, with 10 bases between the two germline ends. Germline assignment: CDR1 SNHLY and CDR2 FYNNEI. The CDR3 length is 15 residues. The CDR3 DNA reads TGTGCCAGCAGTGGGGGCAGTCGGAACACCGGGGAGCTGTTTTTT. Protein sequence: CASSGGSRNTGELFF.

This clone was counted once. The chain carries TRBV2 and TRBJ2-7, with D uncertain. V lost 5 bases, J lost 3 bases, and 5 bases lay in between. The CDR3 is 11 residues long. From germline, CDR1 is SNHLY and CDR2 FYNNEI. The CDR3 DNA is TGTGCCAGCAGTTCCCTCTACGAGCAGTACTTC. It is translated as CASSSLYEQYF.

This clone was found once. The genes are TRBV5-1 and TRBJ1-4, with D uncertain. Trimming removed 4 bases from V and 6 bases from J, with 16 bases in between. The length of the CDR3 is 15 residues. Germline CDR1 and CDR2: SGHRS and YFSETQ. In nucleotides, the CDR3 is TGCGCCAGCAGCATGGAAGGCAGTCCTTATGAAAAACTGTTTTTT. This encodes CASSMEGSPYEKLFF.

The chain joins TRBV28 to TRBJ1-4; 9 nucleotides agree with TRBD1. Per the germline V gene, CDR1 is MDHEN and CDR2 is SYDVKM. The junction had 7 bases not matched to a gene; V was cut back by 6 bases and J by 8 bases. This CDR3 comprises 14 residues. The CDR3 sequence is CASSSGQGTEKLFF. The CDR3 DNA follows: TGTGCCAGCAGCTCTGGACAGGGGACGGAAAAACTGTTTTTT.

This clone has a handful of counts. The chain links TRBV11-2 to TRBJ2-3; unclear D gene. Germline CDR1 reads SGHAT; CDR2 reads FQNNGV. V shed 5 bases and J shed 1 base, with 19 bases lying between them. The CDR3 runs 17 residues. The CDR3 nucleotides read TGTGCCAGCAGCCGTCTGGGGTCTGGCATTGGCACAGATACGCAGTATTTT. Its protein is CASSRLGSGIGTDTQYF.

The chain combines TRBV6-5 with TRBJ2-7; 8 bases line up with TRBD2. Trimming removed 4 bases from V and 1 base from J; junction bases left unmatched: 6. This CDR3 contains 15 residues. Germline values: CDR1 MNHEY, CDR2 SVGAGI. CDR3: CASSSREGDSYEQYF. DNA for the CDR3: TGTGCCAGCAGTTCCCGGGAGGGAGATTCCTACGAGCAGTACTTC.

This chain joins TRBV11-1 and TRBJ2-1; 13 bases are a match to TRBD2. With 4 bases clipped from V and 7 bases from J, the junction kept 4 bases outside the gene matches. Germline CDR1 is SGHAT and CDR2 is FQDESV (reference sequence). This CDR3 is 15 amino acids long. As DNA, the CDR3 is TGTGCCAGCAGCTCCACGGGACTAGCGGGGAATGAGCAGTTCTTC. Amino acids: CASSSTGLAGNEQFF. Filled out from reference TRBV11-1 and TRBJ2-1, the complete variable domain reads EAEVAQSPRYKITEKSQAVAFWCDPISGHATLYWYRQILGQGPELLVQFQDESVVDDSQLPKDRFSAERLKGVDSTLKIQPAELGDSAMYLCASSSTGLAGNEQFFGPGTRLTVL.

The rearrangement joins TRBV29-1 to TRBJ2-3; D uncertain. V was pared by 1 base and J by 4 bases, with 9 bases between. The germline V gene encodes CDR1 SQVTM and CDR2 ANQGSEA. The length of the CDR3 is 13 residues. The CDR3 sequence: CSVEGQVADTQYF. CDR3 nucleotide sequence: TGCAGCGTTGAAGGCCAGGTAGCAGATACGCAGTATTTT.

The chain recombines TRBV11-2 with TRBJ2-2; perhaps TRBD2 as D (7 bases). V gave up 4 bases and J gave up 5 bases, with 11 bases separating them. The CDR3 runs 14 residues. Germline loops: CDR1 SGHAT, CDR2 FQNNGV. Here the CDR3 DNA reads TGTGCCAGCAGCTGGGGGCGGGAGACCGGGGAGCTGTTTTTT. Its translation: CASSWGRETGELFF.

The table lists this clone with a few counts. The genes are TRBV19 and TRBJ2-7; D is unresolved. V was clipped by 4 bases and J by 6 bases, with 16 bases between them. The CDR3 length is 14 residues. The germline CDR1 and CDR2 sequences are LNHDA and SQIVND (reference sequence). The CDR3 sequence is CASSTPSGWGEQYF. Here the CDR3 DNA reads TGTGCCAGTAGTACGCCCAGTGGATGGGGCGAGCAGTACTTC.

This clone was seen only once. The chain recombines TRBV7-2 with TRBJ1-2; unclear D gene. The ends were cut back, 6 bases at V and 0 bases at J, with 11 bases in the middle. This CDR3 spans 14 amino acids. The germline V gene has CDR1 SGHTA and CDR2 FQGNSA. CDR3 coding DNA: TGTGCCAGCAGTCGACCCGGGTCTAACTATGGCTACACCTTC. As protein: CASSRPGSNYGYTF.

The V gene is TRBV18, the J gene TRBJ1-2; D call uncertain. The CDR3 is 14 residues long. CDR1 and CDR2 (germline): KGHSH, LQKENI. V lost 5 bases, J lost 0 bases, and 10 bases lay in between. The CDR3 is CASSRSSSNYGYTF. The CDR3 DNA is TGTGCCAGCTCAAGGTCTTCCTCTAACTATGGCTACACCTTC.

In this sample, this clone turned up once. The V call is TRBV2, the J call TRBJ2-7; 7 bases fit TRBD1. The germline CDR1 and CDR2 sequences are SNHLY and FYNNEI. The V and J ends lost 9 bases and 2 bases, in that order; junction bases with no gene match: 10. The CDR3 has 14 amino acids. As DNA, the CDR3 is TGTGCCAGGCAGAAGACAGGGCAGGCCTACGAGCAGTACTTC. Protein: CARQKTGQAYEQYF.

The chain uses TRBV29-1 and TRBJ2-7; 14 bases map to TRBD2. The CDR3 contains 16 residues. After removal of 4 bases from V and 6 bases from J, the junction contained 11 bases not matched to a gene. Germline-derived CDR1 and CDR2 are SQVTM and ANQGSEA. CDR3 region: CSVVNPPGTSGSEQYF. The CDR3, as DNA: TGCAGCGTTGTAAACCCCCCCGGGACTAGCGGGAGCGAGCAGTACTTC.

The CDR3 DNA is TGTGCCAGCAGCTTAATCGCTGTGAGGGGGCGAGATACTGAAGCTTTCTTT. Translation gives CASSLIAVRGRDTEAFF. V gene TRBV11-2 combines with J gene TRBJ1-1, with TRBD1 matching over 7 bases. In germline, CDR1 is SGHAT, CDR2 FQNNGV. This CDR3 is 17 amino acids long. Trimming at V came to 2 bases and at J to 5 bases, leaving 14 bases not matched to a gene. The full variable domain, with the rest looked up from reference TRBV11-2 and TRBJ1-1, is EAGVAQSPRYKIIEKRQSVAFWCNPISGHATLYWYQQILGQGPKLLIQFQNNGVVDDSQLPKDRFSAERLKGVDSTLKIQPAKLEDSAVYLCASSLIAVRGRDTEAFFGQGTRLTVV.

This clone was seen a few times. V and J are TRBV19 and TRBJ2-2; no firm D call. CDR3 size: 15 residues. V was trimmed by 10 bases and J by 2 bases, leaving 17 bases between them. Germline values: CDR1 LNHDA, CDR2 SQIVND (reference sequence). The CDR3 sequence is CATSPRQRNTGELFF. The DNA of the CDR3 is TGTGCCACCAGCCCCAGGCAACGAAACACCGGGGAGCTGTTTTTT.

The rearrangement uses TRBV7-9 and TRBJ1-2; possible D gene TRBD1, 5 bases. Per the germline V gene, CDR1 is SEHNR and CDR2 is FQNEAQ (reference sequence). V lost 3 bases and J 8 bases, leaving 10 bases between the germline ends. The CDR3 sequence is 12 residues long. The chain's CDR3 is CASSFRDEGYTF. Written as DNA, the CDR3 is TGTGCCAGCAGCTTCAGGGATGAAGGCTACACCTTC.

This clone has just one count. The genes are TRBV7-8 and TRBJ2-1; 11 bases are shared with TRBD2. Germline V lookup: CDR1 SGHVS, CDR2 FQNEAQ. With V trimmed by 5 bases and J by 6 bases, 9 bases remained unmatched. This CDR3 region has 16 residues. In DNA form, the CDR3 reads TGTGCCAGCAGCGCATCGGGACTAGCGGTATCCAATGAGCAGTTCTTC. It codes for CASSASGLAVSNEQFF.

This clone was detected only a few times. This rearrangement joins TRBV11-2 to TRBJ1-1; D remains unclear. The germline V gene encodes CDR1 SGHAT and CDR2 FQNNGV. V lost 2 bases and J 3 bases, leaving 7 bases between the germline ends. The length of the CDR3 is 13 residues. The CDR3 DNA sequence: TGTGCCAGCAGCTTACGGGAGGACACTGAAGCTTTCTTT. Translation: CASSLREDTEAFF. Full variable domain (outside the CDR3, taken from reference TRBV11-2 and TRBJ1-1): EAGVAQSPRYKIIEKRQSVAFWCNPISGHATLYWYQQILGQGPKLLIQFQNNGVVDDSQLPKDRFSAERLKGVDSTLKIQPAKLEDSAVYLCASSLREDTEAFFGQGTRLTVV.

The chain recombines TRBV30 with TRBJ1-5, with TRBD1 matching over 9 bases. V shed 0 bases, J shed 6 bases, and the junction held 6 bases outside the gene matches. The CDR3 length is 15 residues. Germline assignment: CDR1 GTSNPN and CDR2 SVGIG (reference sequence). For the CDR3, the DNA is TGTGCCTGGAGTGTAGGGACAGGGTTAGGTCAGCCCCAGCATTTT. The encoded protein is CAWSVGTGLGQPQHF.